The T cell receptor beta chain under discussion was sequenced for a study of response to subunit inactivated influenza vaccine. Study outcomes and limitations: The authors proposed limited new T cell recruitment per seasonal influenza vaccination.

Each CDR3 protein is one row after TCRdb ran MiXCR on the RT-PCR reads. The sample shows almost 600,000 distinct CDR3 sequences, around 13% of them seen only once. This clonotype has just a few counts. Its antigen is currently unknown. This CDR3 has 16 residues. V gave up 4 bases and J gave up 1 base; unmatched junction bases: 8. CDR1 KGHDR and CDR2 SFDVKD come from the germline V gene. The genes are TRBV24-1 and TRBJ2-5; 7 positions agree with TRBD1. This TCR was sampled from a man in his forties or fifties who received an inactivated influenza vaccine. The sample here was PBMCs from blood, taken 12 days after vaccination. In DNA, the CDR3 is TGTGCCACCAGTGAACGACAGGGATCGGGCCAAGAGACCCAGTACTTC. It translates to CATSERQGSGQETQYF.